Following are 25 T cell receptor beta chains from one sample sequenced in a study of T-cell reconstitution after alpha-beta-depleted transplantation in children. During its preparation, the TCRbeta library received unique molecular identifiers. TCRdb redid the calling of the PCR reads with MiXCR, one entry per CDR3 protein. The repertoire consists of more than 150,000 distinct CDR3 sequences, with roughly 6.8% occurring once and the leading ten covering 3%. The sequenced sample was PBMCs from the stem cell graft donor, obtained from the stem cell graft. Receptor source: a human donor who donated a stem cell graft to a child with Wiskott-Aldrich syndrome.

This clonotype occurred many times. The chain uses TRBV20-1 and TRBJ1-2, with D possibly matching TRBD1 (5 bases). Germline CDR1 reads DFQATT; CDR2 reads SNEGSKA (reference sequence). Trimming stripped 5 bases from V and 3 bases from J, with 13 bases between. The CDR3 loop spans 13 amino acids. CDR3 sequence reads: CSAVDSAYYGYTF. CDR3 nucleotides: TGCAGTGCTGTAGACAGCGCCTACTATGGCTACACCTTC.

This clonotype has more than one count but fewer than ten. This sequence joins TRBV4-3 and TRBJ2-1; D remains ambiguous. Germline loops: CDR1 LGHNA, CDR2 YSLEER. The CDR3 has 13 residues. With 7 bases removed from V and 3 bases from J, the gap between germline ends came to 10 bases. This chain's CDR3 is CASTFERYNEQFF. CDR3 in DNA: TGCGCCAGCACCTTTGAGCGCTACAATGAGCAGTTCTTC.

This clonotype has ten or more counts. This chain links TRBV3-1 with TRBJ1-6; TRBD1 agrees at 7 bases. Germline V gene sequence: CDR1 LGHDT, CDR2 YNNKEL (reference sequence). V shed 4 bases and J 10 bases; nucleotides not matched to a gene: 16. This CDR3 spans 17 amino acids. DNA of the CDR3: TGTGCCAGCAGCCCCCGGACAGGAAGCGCGTTAAGGTCACCCCTCCACTTT. As protein: CASSPRTGSALRSPLHF.

Only a few counts were recorded for this clonotype. The junction departs from the called germline gene at one end, perhaps through a read error. The chain couples TRBV5-5 to TRBJ2-1, with D possibly TRBD2 on 6 matching bases. The germline CDR1 and CDR2 sequences are SGHKS and YYEKEE (reference sequence). The CDR3 extends over 13 amino acids. CDR3 residues: CASSGPGLRVWVF. As DNA, the CDR3 is TGTGCCAGCAGCGGACCGGGACTCAGGGTGTGGGTCTTC.

This clonotype was seen a few times. The chain uses TRBV6-5 and TRBJ2-5; unclear D gene. The CDR3 sequence is 15 residues long. Trimming took off 0 bases at V and 0 bases at J, with 8 bases between the two ends. The germline V gene has CDR1 MNHEY and CDR2 SVGAGI. In DNA, the CDR3 is TGTGCCAGCAGTTACTCGCCCGGCTACCAAGAGACCCAGTACTTC. Amino acids: CASSYSPGYQETQYF.

This clonotype was counted at least ten times. The V gene is TRBV20-1, the J gene TRBJ1-2; no definite D call. Looked up from germline, CDR1 is DFQATT and CDR2 is SNEGSKA (reference sequence). The CDR3 is made up of 12 amino acids. Trimming took off 5 bases at V and 8 bases at J, with 15 bases between the two ends. The CDR3 loop reads CSAPPASGGYTF. CDR3 sequence (DNA): TGCAGTGCTCCCCCTGCGTCGGGCGGCTACACCTTC.

Ten or more counts support this clonotype. V is TRBV3-1 and J is TRBJ2-7; maybe TRBD1 (5 bases). This CDR3 has 13 residues. Germline values: CDR1 LGHDT, CDR2 YNNKEL (reference sequence). The V and J ends lost 4 bases and 0 bases respectively, with 7 bases between them. The CDR3 spells CASSRQISYEQYF. For the CDR3, the DNA is TGTGCCAGCAGCCGACAGATCTCCTACGAGCAGTACTTC.

As concerns this clonotype: The junction departs from the called germline gene at one end, perhaps through a read error. The rearrangement joins TRBV20-1 to TRBJ2-7, with 8 bases identical to TRBD2. The CDR3 has 16 amino acids. Germline CDR1 reads DFQATT; CDR2 reads SNEGSKA (reference sequence). The DNA for the CDR3 is TGCTGTGCTAGAGATTCTTTTTTCGGGACTAGTCCCGAGCAGTACTTC. It yields the protein CCARDSFFGTSPEQYF.

This clonotype occurred many times. The rearrangement links TRBV4-1 to TRBJ1-3; D is possibly TRBD1 (5 bases). Germline-derived CDR1 and CDR2 are MGHRA and YSYEKL. With 1 base removed from V and 4 bases from J, the gap between germline ends came to 17 bases. The CDR3 has 17 residues. The CDR3 region is CASSQVGSSRAGNTIYF. The CDR3 region has the DNA TGCGCCAGCAGCCAAGTTGGCTCTTCCAGGGCCGGAAACACCATATATTTT.

A single count supports this clonotype. Since a much larger clone is just one base distant, this may be a read error. The chain combines TRBV29-1 with TRBJ2-1; D gene ambiguous. V lost 4 bases and J 6 bases, leaving 10 bases between the germline ends. CDR1 and CDR2 from the germline V gene are SQVTM and ANQGSEA. The CDR3 has 12 residues. Written as DNA, the CDR3 is TGCAGCGTTGTTTGGGGAAGCAATGAGCAGTTCTTC. As protein: CSVVWGSNEQFF.

This clonotype occurred many times. V gene TRBV20-1 combines with J gene TRBJ1-2, with D unresolved. There are 14 residues in the CDR3. The V and J ends lost 0 bases and 4 bases respectively, with 12 bases between them. CDR1 and CDR2 from the germline V gene are DFQATT and SNEGSKA (reference sequence). CDR3 region: CSARERTAAYGYTF. The CDR3 DNA follows: TGCAGTGCTAGAGAACGGACCGCGGCCTATGGCTACACCTTC.

This clonotype came up many times. CDR3 amino acids: CASRPRDIQETQYF. The CDR3 DNA reads TGCGCCAGCAGGCCCCGGGACATACAAGAGACCCAGTACTTC. V and J are TRBV5-1 and TRBJ2-5, with a weak D call TRBD1 (6 bases). V was shortened by 5 bases and J by 2 bases, with 13 bases between the two germline ends. The CDR3 extends over 14 amino acids. Looked up from germline, CDR1 is SGHRS and CDR2 is YFSETQ.

This clonotype was observed many times. The V gene is TRBV7-2, the J gene TRBJ1-1; D unresolved. V was shortened by 6 bases and J by 3 bases, with 14 bases between the two germline ends. The CDR3 length is 14 residues. Germline-derived CDR1 and CDR2 are SGHTA and FQGNSA. The CDR3 bases are TGTGCCAGCAGGCCGTTTCGTATGGACACTGAAGCTTTCTTT. As protein: CASRPFRMDTEAFF.

This clonotype was seen many times. Written as DNA, the CDR3 is TGCGCCAGCAGCCAAGTTCGGACAGGGACCGCTTTCTTT. Translation gives CASSQVRTGTAFF. The V and J genes are TRBV4-3 and TRBJ1-1, with 8 bases lining up with TRBD1. Looked up from germline, CDR1 is LGHNA and CDR2 is YSLEER. The CDR3 has 13 amino acids. Trimming took 1 base from V and 11 from J; bases not matched to a gene: 6.

This clonotype has ten or more counts. V is TRBV15 and J is TRBJ1-2; no reliable D call. V was cut by 0 bases and J by 3 bases, with 8 bases left in between. Germline loops: CDR1 LNHNV, CDR2 YYDKDF (reference sequence). The CDR3 length is 14 residues. CDR3 sequence reads: CATSRDPSDYGYTF. The DNA of the CDR3 is TGTGCCACCAGCAGAGATCCGAGTGACTATGGCTACACCTTC.

This clonotype was counted many times. The V gene is TRBV6-5, the J gene TRBJ2-7; 7 bases are shared with TRBD1. Trimming took 2 bases from V and 5 from J; bases not matched to a gene: 9. Germline CDR1 and CDR2: MNHEY and SVGAGI. The CDR3 is 15 amino acids. The CDR3 DNA follows: TGTGCCAGCAGTTACAGAGGACAGGTCCAGCACGAGCAGTACTTC. It translates to CASSYRGQVQHEQYF.

The J gene is TRBJ2-1, the V gene TRBV5-1; the D is unclear. The CDR3 has 16 amino acids. V lost 4 bases and J lost 0, with 14 bases in between. The V gene's germline CDR1 is SGHRS and CDR2 YFSETQ. Here the CDR3 reads CASSTTEPSSYNEQFF. CDR3 DNA sequence: TGCGCCAGCAGCACGACCGAACCCAGCTCCTACAATGAGCAGTTCTTC.

The sample holds many counts of this clonotype. The chain uses TRBV29-1 and TRBJ2-7; D possibly corresponds to TRBD1 (6 bases). Germline V CDR1 and CDR2: SQVTM, ANQGSEA. CDR3 length: 12 amino acids. The V gene lost 3 bases and the J gene lost 0 bases, with 6 bases spanning the gap. In DNA form, the CDR3 reads TGCAGCGTTGAGGGGGCCTCCTACGAGCAGTACTTC. It specifies CSVEGASYEQYF.

At least ten counts were recorded for this clonotype. V is TRBV12-3 or TRBV12-4 and J is TRBJ1-5; 7 bases match TRBD1. Losses at the gene ends were 5 bases for V and 11 bases for J; bases not matched to a gene: 15. The CDR3 has 15 amino acids. The CDR3 here is CASSPRRGRPETQHF. The CDR3 coding sequence is TGTGCCAGCAGTCCTAGAAGGGGGCGGCCTGAGACCCAGCATTTT.

The J gene is TRBJ2-5, the V gene TRBV5-7; D gene unclear. TRBV5-7 counts as an open reading frame of uncertain function. V lost 2 bases and J 1 base, leaving 15 bases between the germline ends. This CDR3 has 16 amino acids. In DNA, the CDR3 is TGTGCCAGCAGCTTCCCAGCAGGACCGCTCCAAGAGACCCAGTACTTC. Its protein product is CASSFPAGPLQETQYF.

The genes are TRBV30 and TRBJ2-5, with 7 nucleotides matching TRBD2. This CDR3 comprises 14 residues. With 5 bases clipped from V and 5 bases from J, the junction kept 11 bases outside the gene matches. Germline CDR1 is GTSNPN and CDR2 is SVGIG (reference sequence). CDR3: CAWHRGDLRETQYF. The CDR3 coding sequence is TGTGCCTGGCATCGGGGGGATTTGCGGGAGACCCAGTACTTC.

V and J are TRBV29-1 and TRBJ2-3, with 10 bases that match TRBD2. CDR1 and CDR2 (germline): SQVTM, ANQGSEA. The V and J ends lost 1 base and 3 bases, in that order; junction bases with no gene match: 7. The CDR3 is made up of 16 amino acids. CDR3 residues: CSVEGITSGETDTQYF. The CDR3 DNA reads as TGCAGCGTTGAAGGAATTACTAGCGGGGAGACAGATACGCAGTATTTT.

This clonotype was observed at least ten times. The J gene is TRBJ2-1, the V gene TRBV12-3 or TRBV12-4, with no clear D. This CDR3 comprises 15 residues. The V gene lost 3 bases and the J gene lost 0 bases, with 9 bases spanning the gap. Here the CDR3 DNA reads TGTGCCAGCAGTTTCCCTGAGAACTCCTACAATGAGCAGTTCTTC. Translating it yields CASSFPENSYNEQFF.

This clonotype was seen many times. The chain is built from TRBV5-1 and TRBJ2-7; 7 bases are a match to TRBD1. The germline V gene has CDR1 SGHRS and CDR2 YFSETQ. V gave up 2 bases and J gave up 5 bases; unmatched junction bases: 7. The CDR3 has 14 residues. This CDR3 reads CASSFDRALDEQYF. The CDR3 nucleotides are TGCGCCAGCAGCTTTGACAGGGCATTAGACGAGCAGTACTTC.

In its sample, this clonotype was seen many times. A read error may account for a junction end that differs from germline. This chain uses TRBV10-3 with TRBJ1-2, with a weak D call TRBD1 (6 bases). Germline V lookup: CDR1 ENHRY, CDR2 SYGVKD. The CDR3 has 13 amino acids. DNA for the CDR3: TGTGCTATCAGTGAGTTGCACAGGGAGAGTTACACCTTC. It codes for CAISELHRESYTF.